The rows below give T cell receptor beta chains drawn from one sample of a study of blood T cell repertoires in COVID-19. Sequencing was performed with immunoSEQ multiplex PCR; in TCRdb, only in-frame clones are kept and a portion is missing. The table lists about half a million clones, over 75% of them singletons. The material sequenced was peripheral blood. These receptors were obtained from a human donor in a cohort sampled during active COVID-19. Both conserved end residues are part of each CDR3. A D gene is named only where the DNA matches it firmly. Size tells how often a clone was seen (once, few, many) or the class of an expanded clone, and some rows leave it out.

V	size	D	J	DNA	CDR3
TRBV7-2	NA	TRBD1	TRBJ1-1	TGTGCCAGCAGCAACCAGGGGGACACTGAAGCTTTCTTT	CASSNQGDTEAFF
TRBV6-5	NA	TRBD1	TRBJ1-1	TGTGCCAGCAGTTACGGGCAGGGGGCGAACACTGAAGCTTTCTTT	CASSYGQGANTEAFF
TRBV30	NA	NA	TRBJ1-5	TGTGCCTGGAGTGTACTTGCGGGTCAGCCCCAGCATTTT	CAWSVLAGQPQHF
TRBV5-8	NA	TRBD2	TRBJ2-2	TGTGCCAGCAGCCGGGGACTAGCTATAGACACCGGGGAGCTGTTTTTT	CASSRGLAIDTGELFF
TRBV19	NA	NA	TRBJ2-5	TGTGCCAGTAGCCTCGATGGACAGAAGGCGACCCAGTACTTC	CASSLDGQKATQYF
TRBV7-8	NA	NA	TRBJ1-5	TGTGCCAGCAGCGCCTACAGGGTAGGCAATCAGCCCCAGCATTTT	CASSAYRVGNQPQHF
TRBV6-2/TRBV6-3	once	NA	TRBJ1-4	TGTGCCAGCAGTTACTACAGTGCAACTAATGAAAAACTGTTTTTT	CASSYYSATNEKLFF
TRBV7-2	NA	NA	TRBJ2-2	TGTGCCAGCAGCTTAGTGGTCAGGAACACCGGGGAGCTGTTTTTT	CASSLVVRNTGELFF
TRBV28	NA	NA	TRBJ2-5	TGTGCCTCCTGGGGAGGGGGTGAAGAGACCCAGTACTTC	CASWGGGEETQYF
TRBV7-2	NA	NA	TRBJ2-7	TGTGCCAGCAGCTTAGGGAGGGGTAGCGGAAATTACTTC	CASSLGRGSGNYF
TRBV6-2/TRBV6-3	NA	NA	TRBJ1-2	TGTGCCAGCAGTTACTTTGCAGGAAAAAACTATGGCTACACCTTC	CASSYFAGKNYGYTF
TRBV5-4	NA	NA	TRBJ1-1	TGTGCCAGCAGCCGCTCACAGGGATACACTGAAGCTTTCTTT	CASSRSQGYTEAFF
TRBV15	NA	TRBD1	TRBJ1-5	TGTGCCACCAGCGGGGGGGACAGGGGATTTTATAGCAATCAGCCCCAGCATTTT	CATSGGDRGFYSNQPQHF
TRBV4-3	NA	NA	TRBJ2-7	TGCGCCAGCAGCCAGGGCTGGACACCTTCCCTCTACGAGCAGTACTTC	CASSQGWTPSLYEQYF
TRBV5-1	NA	TRBD1	TRBJ2-2	TGCGCCAGCAGCTCCCAGGGGGACACCGGGGAGCTGTTTTTT	CASSSQGDTGELFF
TRBV4-2	NA	TRBD2	TRBJ2-1	TGTGCCAGCAGCCAAGTTGTGGCTAGCGGGATTCTTGAGCAGTTCTTC	CASSQVVASGILEQFF
TRBV9	NA	NA	TRBJ2-2	TGTGCCAGCAGCGTAGGTGGACTCCTCACCGGGGAGCTGTTTTTT	CASSVGGLLTGELFF
TRBV5-4	NA	TRBD2	TRBJ2-7	TGTGCCAGCAGCTTGGGGACTAGCGGCTCCTACGAGCAGTACTTC	CASSLGTSGSYEQYF
TRBV7-2	NA	TRBD2	TRBJ2-1	TGTGCCAGCAGCTTCCTAGCGGGTCTCTCCTACAATGAGCAGTTCTTC	CASSFLAGLSYNEQFF
TRBV5-1	NA	NA	TRBJ1-2	TGCGCCAGCAGCTTGGCCGGACAGTTCTATGGCTACACCTTC	CASSLAGQFYGYTF
TRBV5-4	few	TRBD2	TRBJ2-2	TGTGCCAGCAGCTTAAGCGGGAGGGAATGGGACGGGGAGCTGTTTTTT	CASSLSGREWDGELFF
TRBV11-1	NA	TRBD2	TRBJ2-1	TGTGCCAGCAGCGACGGACTAGCGGGAGGCAATGAGCAGTTCTTC	CASSDGLAGGNEQFF
TRBV7-3	NA	TRBD1	TRBJ2-5	TGTGCCAGCAGCCGCGGACAGGGTGGAGAGACCCAGTACTTC	CASSRGQGGETQYF
TRBV19	few	TRBD1	TRBJ2-3	TGTGCCAGTAGTATCTCGCTCACAGGGGCCGCAGATACGCAGTATTTT	CASSISLTGAADTQYF
TRBV11-2	once	TRBD1	TRBJ1-1	TGTGCCAGCAATACCGGGACAGGGAACACTGAAGCTTTCTTT	CASNTGTGNTEAFF
TRBV6-2/TRBV6-3	NA	TRBD1	TRBJ2-7	TGTGCCAGCAGTTTTATGGCAGGGGGCGAGTACGAGCAGTACTTC	CASSFMAGGEYEQYF
TRBV19	NA	NA	TRBJ2-2	TGTGCCAGTAGCTACTCTACGGGACAAACTTACACCGGGGAGCTGTTTTTT	CASSYSTGQTYTGELFF
TRBV2	NA	TRBD2	TRBJ2-1	TGTGCCAGCAGTGCAGGGAGGGGTGAGCAGTTCTTC	CASSAGRGEQFF
TRBV7-8	NA	NA	TRBJ1-1	TGTGCCAGCAGCCCGGGGGGGATACCTGTAGCTTTCTTT	CASSPGGIPVAFF
TRBV11-2	few	NA	TRBJ2-1	TGTGCCAGCAGCTCTCGGCGGGGGCCCCACAATGAGCAGTTCTTC	CASSSRRGPHNEQFF
TRBV19	NA	TRBD1	TRBJ1-1	TGTGCCAGTAGTATGAGGATGGACAGGGTGAACACTGAAGCTTTCTTT	CASSMRMDRVNTEAFF
TRBV30	NA	TRBD1	TRBJ1-2	TGTGCCTTCAACGGACAGGAAGGAAATGGCTACACCTTC	CAFNGQEGNGYTF
TRBV24-1	NA	NA	TRBJ1-5	TGTGCCACCAGTGATCAGTCCCCAGGGCAGCCCCAGCATTTT	CATSDQSPGQPQHF
TRBV6-2/TRBV6-3	NA	TRBD1	TRBJ1-5	TGTGCCAGCAGCCTACCTTCGACAGGGTCCAGTGGTCAGCCCCAGCATTTT	CASSLPSTGSSGQPQHF
TRBV7-9	NA	NA	TRBJ1-6	TGTGCCAGCAGCCCGGTCGGGGAGGGTTCACCCCTCCACTTT	CASSPVGEGSPLHF
TRBV29-1	NA	NA	TRBJ2-7	TGCAGCGTTTATACAGGGTCCGAGCAGTACTTC	CSVYTGSEQYF